Below, one TCR beta chain is given with its context. V was shortened by 2 bases and J by 4 bases, with 11 bases between the two germline ends. CDR1 is KGHSH, CDR2 LQKENI, per germline. The CDR3 consists of 14 residues. Clones were read by immunoSEQ multiplex PCR, and TCRdb kept only the in-frame ones, dropping some. The data contain tens of thousands of clones, roughly 91% of them seen just once; the ten biggest clones take up approximately 1.5%. The sample comes from a study of brain T cells in children with intractable seizures. The receptor was isolated from a boy younger than two with tuberous sclerosis and intractable seizures. V and J are TRBV18 and TRBJ2-5, with D unclear. The sequences come from peripheral blood, collected at surgery. This chain's CDR3 is CASSPKIDGETQYF. The CDR3 DNA reads TGTGCCAGCTCACCAAAGATCGATGGAGAGACCCAGTACTTC.